Each of the 6 T cell receptor beta chains below was sequenced from the same sample in a study of T cell repertoires in cytomegalovirus infection. MiXCR, run by TCRdb on the reads, gives a single entry per CDR3 protein. The sample contains roughly 600,000 distinct CDR3 sequences, about 24% of which appear only once. The sample comprised CD8+ T cells from PBMCs. These receptors were collected from a human donor in good health (CMV status not recorded). Some clones in this sample may be carry-over from other donors' samples.

Many counts were recorded for this clonotype. The chain carries TRBV6-6 and TRBJ2-5; D is perhaps TRBD2 (6 bases). The CDR3 length is 15 residues. Trimming stripped 0 bases from V and 6 bases from J, with 14 bases between. Looked up from germline, CDR1 is MNHNY and CDR2 is SVGAGI (reference sequence). DNA for the CDR3: TGTGCCAGCAGTTACTCCCCGGAGGGGCGGAAGACCCAGTACTTC. Translated, it gives CASSYSPEGRKTQYF.

The chain has TRBV6-2 or TRBV6-3 and TRBJ2-1; 14 nucleotides align to TRBD2. Germline V CDR1 and CDR2: MNHEY, SVGEGT. The CDR3 runs 17 residues. Trimming at V came to 0 bases and at J to 9 bases, leaving 7 bases not matched to a gene. CDR3: CASSYSRLAGGQSEQFF. The CDR3 nucleotides are TGTGCCAGCAGTTACTCCCGACTAGCGGGGGGGCAATCTGAGCAGTTCTTC.

This clonotype was seen ten or more times. In nucleotides, the CDR3 is TGTGCCAGCAGTAACCCCGGGGGATACACTGAAGCTTTCTTT. Amino acid sequence: CASSNPGGYTEAFF. The rearrangement links TRBV7-9 to TRBJ1-1; weak D call: TRBD1 (5 bases). Germline-derived CDR1 and CDR2 are SEHNR and FQNEAQ (reference sequence). Trimming shortened V by 6 bases and J by 3 bases, and 14 bases separated the two germline ends. The CDR3 covers 14 residues.

This clonotype was observed many times. The chain joins TRBV2 to TRBJ2-2, with D uncertain. Per the germline V gene, CDR1 is SNHLY and CDR2 is FYNNEI. This CDR3 comprises 13 residues. Trimming shortened V by 4 bases and J by 1 base, and 4 bases separated the two germline ends. The CDR3 region has the DNA TGTGCCAGCAGTGGACAGAACACCGGGGAGCTGTTTTTT. Residues: CASSGQNTGELFF.

The chain links TRBV28 to TRBJ2-2; D is ambiguous. V lost 3 bases and J 6 bases, leaving 17 bases between the germline ends. The germline CDR1 and CDR2 sequences are MDHEN and SYDVKM. The CDR3 sequence is 16 residues long. In nucleotides, the CDR3 is TGTGCCAGCAGTTTCCTGTTAAAGGGTGGACCCGGGGAGCTGTTTTTT. Translation: CASSFLLKGGPGELFF.

This clonotype was counted many times. The rearrangement links TRBV7-2 to TRBJ2-1, with 7 bases fitting TRBD1. Germline values: CDR1 SGHTA, CDR2 FQGNSA. The CDR3 is 16 amino acids. V was pared by 3 bases and J by 7 bases, with 12 bases of the junction left unmatched. The CDR3 region has the DNA TGTGCCAGCAGCTTGAACAGGGGTCTGTCACGGAATGAGCAGTTCTTC. It encodes CASSLNRGLSRNEQFF.